This T cell receptor (beta chain) was identified during a study of neurological immune-mediated disorders. Study-wide points: No sharing of CDR3 amino acid sequences was observed among expanded clones across subjects, suggesting private repertoires in all groups.

PBMCs numbering 2 million and stored at -80 C yielded the unsorted libraries. This clonotype showed up many times. The antigen remains unidentified. MiXCR, run by TCRdb on the 5' RACE reads, gives a single entry per CDR3 protein. The repertoire holds under 90,000 distinct CDR3 sequences, with approximately 10% as singletons. The CDR3 length is 14 residues. With 0 bases removed from V and 0 bases from J, the gap between germline ends came to 3 bases. Germline V lookup: CDR1 SGHRS, CDR2 YFSETQ. V is TRBV5-1 and J is TRBJ1-4; D is unresolved. This clonotype originated in a man aged 45-60 years in good health. Material: PBMCs. The CDR3: CASSLATTNEKLFF. CDR3 DNA sequence: TGCGCCAGCAGCTTGGCCACAACTAATGAAAAACTGTTTTTT.